The source of this T cell receptor beta chain is a study of Graves' ophthalmopathy and Graves' hyperthyroidism. Study-wide results and caveats: Detected in blood as well were most expanded thyroid clonotypes with frequency above 0.001.

Researchers turned away patients with other autoimmune diseases, uncontrolled infections, pregnancy or lactation. For this clonotype: Its target is unknown.

Transcripts of RNA were the source for amplifying TCR beta CDR3 regions. An initial RT-PCR round employing HTBI primers preceded a second-round multiplex PCR. TCRdb analysed the multiplex PCR reads with MiXCR anew, one entry per CDR3 protein. In the table there are approximately 700,000 distinct CDR3 sequences, roughly two fifths of which are singletons. The CDR3 is 15 residues long. Trimming took 4 bases from V and 8 from J; bases not matched to a gene: 8. Germline CDR1 SGDLS, CDR2 YYNGEE. This rearrangement joins TRBV9 to TRBJ1-6; 8 bases agree with TRBD1. The TCR comes from an adult man with Graves' ophthalmopathy. Sequenced input: peripheral blood. CDR3 amino acids: CASSLGQVGDSPLHF. In nucleotides, the CDR3 is TGTGCCAGCAGCTTGGGACAGGTCGGGGATTCACCCCTCCACTTT.